Listed below are T cell receptor beta chains from one sample, sequenced in a study of T cell responses to AZD1222 COVID-19 vaccine. Only in-frame clones appear in the TCRdb table, and some are missing; sequencing was by immunoSEQ multiplex PCR. There are about 100,000 clones in the sample; 70% to 90% occur only once, and about 5% lies in the top ten. Here the sequenced sample was peripheral blood, taken 28 days after the second AZD1222 dose. The receptors stem from an adult who received the AZD1222 COVID-19 vaccine. CDR3s include the opening cysteine and the closing phenylalanine or tryptophan. Each record gives: V gene, J gene, D gene, clone size, CDR3 DNA, CDR3 protein. A D gene is named only where the DNA matches it firmly. Rows give clone size only sometimes, using once, few, many, or a class for an expanded clone.

TRBV19,TRBJ2-4,-,-,TGTGCCAGTAGTATAGATCAGGCAGGGGAAAACATTCAGTACTTC,CASSIDQAGENIQYF
TRBV12-5,TRBJ1-2,-,-,TGTGCTAGTGGTTTGGATACAGACCGACCAGTGGACTATGGCTACACCTTC,CASGLDTDRPVDYGYTF
TRBV7-9,TRBJ2-7,TRBD1,-,TGTGCCAGCAGCCCTCCGGGACAGCCTTACGAGCAGTACTTC,CASSPPGQPYEQYF
TRBV7-3,TRBJ2-1,TRBD1,-,TGTGCCAGCAGCTTTCTAAGGGGGCGGATGGATGAGCAGTTCTTC,CASSFLRGRMDEQFF
TRBV28,TRBJ1-6,-,-,TGTGCCAGCAGTTTATTCCCGGACAGTTATAATTCACCCCTCCACTTT,CASSLFPDSYNSPLHF
TRBV7-9,TRBJ2-7,-,-,TGTGCCAGCAGCCCTGGTGGAGACGGAGCCTACGAGCAGTACTTC,CASSPGGDGAYEQYF
TRBV6-2/TRBV6-3,TRBJ2-5,-,-,TGTGCCAGCAGTTTCCAAGAGACCCAGTACTTC,CASSFQETQYF
TRBV27,TRBJ1-2,-,-,TGTGCCAGCAGTCATAAAGCCTATGGCTACATCTTC,CASSHKAYGYIF
TRBV6-6,TRBJ1-6,-,-,TGTGCCAGCAGTTACGGGGATAGGTCACCCCTCCACTTT,CASSYGDRSPLHF
TRBV5-1,TRBJ1-1,-,few,TGCGCCAGCAGCTTGGCCAGGGCAGGGCCTGAGGCTTTCTTT,CASSLARAGPEAFF
TRBV20-1,TRBJ1-4,-,few,TGCAGTGCTAGTTTGGGGGCGATGAATGAAAAACTGTTTTTT,CSASLGAMNEKLFF
TRBV27,TRBJ2-1,-,-,TGTGCCAGCAGTTTATGGGCCCGGGGCGGGAATGAGCAGTTCTTC,CASSLWARGGNEQFF
TRBV11-3,TRBJ2-2,-,few,TGTGCCAGCAGCTTAGCCCAGGGGGGCTGGAACACCGGGGAGCTGTTTTTT,CASSLAQGGWNTGELFF
TRBV4-1,TRBJ1-3,-,-,TGCGCCAGCAGCCAACACCGGGGGGACTCTGGAAACACCATATATTTT,CASSQHRGDSGNTIYF
TRBV9,TRBJ1-1,-,-,TGTGCCAGCAGCCCCGAGGAGGCTGAGAACACTGAAGCTTTCTTT,CASSPEEAENTEAFF
TRBV2,TRBJ2-5,-,-,TGTGCCAGCAGTGATAAGGGCGGTCTCCGTGGAGAGACCCAGTACTTC,CASSDKGGLRGETQYF
TRBV4-2,TRBJ2-7,-,-,TGTGCCAGCAGCCAAGATGGAGAGGGGACGTACGAGCAGTACTTC,CASSQDGEGTYEQYF
TRBV4-1,TRBJ1-2,-,few,TGCGCCAGCAGCCAAGAAGACGGCGCTAACTATGGCTACACCTTC,CASSQEDGANYGYTF
TRBV4-2,TRBJ1-1,-,once,TGTGCCAGCAGCCAGGGCCCGGCAGAGAACACTGAAGCTTTCTTT,CASSQGPAENTEAFF
TRBV24-1,TRBJ2-5,TRBD1,-,TGTGCCACCAGTGACTCTCCGGGACAGGGGGTGATCCAAGAGACCCAGTACTTC,CATSDSPGQGVIQETQYF
TRBV7-8,TRBJ1-4,-,-,TGTGCCAGCAGCTTAGTCTACCCGGGGGCGGGTGAAAAACTGTTTTTT,CASSLVYPGAGEKLFF
TRBV20-1,TRBJ1-4,-,-,TGCAGTGCTAGTAGTAATGAAAAACTGTTTTTT,CSASSNEKLFF
TRBV4-3,TRBJ1-2,TRBD1,few,TGCGCCAGCAGCCAAGATTCCGGACAGGGAGATGGCTACACCTTC,CASSQDSGQGDGYTF